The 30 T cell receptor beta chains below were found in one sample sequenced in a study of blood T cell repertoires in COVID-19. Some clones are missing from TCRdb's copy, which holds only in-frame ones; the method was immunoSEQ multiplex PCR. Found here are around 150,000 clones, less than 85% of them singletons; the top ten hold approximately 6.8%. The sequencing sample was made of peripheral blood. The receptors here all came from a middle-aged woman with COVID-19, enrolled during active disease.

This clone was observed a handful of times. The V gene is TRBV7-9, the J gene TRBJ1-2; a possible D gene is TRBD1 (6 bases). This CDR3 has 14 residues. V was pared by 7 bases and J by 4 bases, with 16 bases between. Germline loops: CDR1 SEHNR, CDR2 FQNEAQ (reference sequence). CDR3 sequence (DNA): TGTGCCAGCAACCCTACAGGGCTCGGCTATGGCTACACCTTC. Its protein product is CASNPTGLGYGYTF.

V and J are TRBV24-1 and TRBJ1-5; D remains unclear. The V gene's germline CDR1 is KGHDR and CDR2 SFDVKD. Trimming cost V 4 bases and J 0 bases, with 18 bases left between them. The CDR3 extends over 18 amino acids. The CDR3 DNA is TGTGCCACCAGTGACCCCTTTCACTTCTTAAATAGCAATCAGCCCCAGCATTTT. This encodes CATSDPFHFLNSNQPQHF.

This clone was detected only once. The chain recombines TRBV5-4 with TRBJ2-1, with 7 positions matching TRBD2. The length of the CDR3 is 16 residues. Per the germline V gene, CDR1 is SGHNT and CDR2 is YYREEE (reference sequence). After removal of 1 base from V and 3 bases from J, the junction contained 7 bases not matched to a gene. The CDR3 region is CASSLSLRDYYNEQFF. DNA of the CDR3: TGTGCCAGCAGCTTGTCTCTCAGGGACTACTACAATGAGCAGTTCTTC. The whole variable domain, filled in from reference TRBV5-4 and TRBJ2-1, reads ETGVTQSPTHLIKTRGQQVTLRCSSQSGHNTVSWYQQALGQGPQFIFQYYREEENGRGNFPPRFSGLQFPNYSSELNVNALELDDSALYLCASSLSLRDYYNEQFFGPGTRLTVL.

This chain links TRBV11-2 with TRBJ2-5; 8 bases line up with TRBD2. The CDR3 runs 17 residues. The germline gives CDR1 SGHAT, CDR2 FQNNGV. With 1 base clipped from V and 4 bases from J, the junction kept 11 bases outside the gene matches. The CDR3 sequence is CASSLVWLRGGRETQYF. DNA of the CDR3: TGTGCCAGCAGCTTAGTGTGGTTACGGGGGGGTCGAGAGACCCAGTACTTC.

CDR3 coding DNA: TGTGCCAGCAGCTTCGCTCAGGGGGCATACGAGCAGTACGTC. This codes for CASSFAQGAYEQYV. V usage is TRBV7-9 and J usage is TRBJ2-7; 8 bases map to TRBD1. Per the germline V gene, CDR1 is SEHNR and CDR2 is FQNEAQ (reference sequence). The CDR3 covers 14 residues. The J segment lost 4 bases and the V segment lost 3 bases, leaving 5 bases of the junction unmatched.

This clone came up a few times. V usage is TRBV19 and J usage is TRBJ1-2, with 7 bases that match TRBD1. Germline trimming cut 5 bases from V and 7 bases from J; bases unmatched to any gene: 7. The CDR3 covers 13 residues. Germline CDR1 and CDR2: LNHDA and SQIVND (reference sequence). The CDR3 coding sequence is TGTGCCAGTAGTCAACAGGGGAAAGGTGGCTACACCTTC. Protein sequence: CASSQQGKGGYTF.

The DNA for the CDR3 is TGTGCCAGCAGCGTAGAGGACAGGGGGCGTGAGGGCTACACCTTC. As protein: CASSVEDRGREGYTF. The chain links TRBV9 to TRBJ1-2; the match to TRBD1 covers 11 bases. The CDR3 consists of 15 residues. Losses at the gene ends were 0 bases for V and 8 bases for J; bases not matched to a gene: 6. In germline, CDR1 is SGDLS, CDR2 YYNGEE.

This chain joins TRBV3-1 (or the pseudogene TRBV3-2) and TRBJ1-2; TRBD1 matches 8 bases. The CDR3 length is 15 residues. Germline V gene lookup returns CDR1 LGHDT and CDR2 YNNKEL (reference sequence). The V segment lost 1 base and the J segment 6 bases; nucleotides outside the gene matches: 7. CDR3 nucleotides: TGTGCCAGCAGCCAAGGAACGGGACAGGTTAATGGCTACACCTTC. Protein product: CASSQGTGQVNGYTF.

The CDR3 here is CASSLAARNTEAFF. DNA of the CDR3: TGTGCCAGCAGCTTAGCGGCAAGGAACACTGAAGCTTTCTTT. The chain carries TRBV7-9 and TRBJ1-1; no reliable D call. Between the trimmed V and J ends, which lost 0 bases and 1 base, there was a span of 6 bases. Germline V gene sequence: CDR1 SEHNR, CDR2 FQNEAQ (reference sequence). The CDR3 length is 14 residues.

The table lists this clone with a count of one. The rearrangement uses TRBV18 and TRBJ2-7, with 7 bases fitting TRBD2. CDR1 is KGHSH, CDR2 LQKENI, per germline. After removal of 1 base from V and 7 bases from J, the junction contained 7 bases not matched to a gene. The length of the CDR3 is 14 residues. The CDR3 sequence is CASSPLPTGGEQYF. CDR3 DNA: TGTGCCAGCTCACCACTGCCTACGGGGGGTGAGCAGTACTTC.

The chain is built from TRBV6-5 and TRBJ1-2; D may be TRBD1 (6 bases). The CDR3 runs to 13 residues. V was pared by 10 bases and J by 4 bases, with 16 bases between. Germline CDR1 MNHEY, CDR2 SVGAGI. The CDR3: CATFQGFGYGYTF. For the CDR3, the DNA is TGTGCCACCTTTCAGGGGTTCGGCTATGGCTACACCTTC.

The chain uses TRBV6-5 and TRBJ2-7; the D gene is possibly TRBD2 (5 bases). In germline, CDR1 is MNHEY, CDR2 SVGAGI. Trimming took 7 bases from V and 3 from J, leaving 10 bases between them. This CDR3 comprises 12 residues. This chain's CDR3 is CASTLGSYEQYV. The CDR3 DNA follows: TGTGCCAGCACCCTGGGGAGCTACGAGCAGTACGTC.

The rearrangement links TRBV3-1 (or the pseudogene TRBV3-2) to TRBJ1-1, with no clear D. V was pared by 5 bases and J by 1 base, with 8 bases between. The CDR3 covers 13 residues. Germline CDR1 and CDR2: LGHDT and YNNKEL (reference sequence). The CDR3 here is CASSFGPNTEAFF. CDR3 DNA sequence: TGTGCCAGCAGCTTTGGCCCGAACACTGAAGCTTTCTTT.

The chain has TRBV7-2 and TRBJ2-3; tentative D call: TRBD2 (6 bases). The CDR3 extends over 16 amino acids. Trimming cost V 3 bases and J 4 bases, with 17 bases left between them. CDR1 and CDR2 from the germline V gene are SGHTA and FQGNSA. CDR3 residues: CASSLGRDFVADTQYF. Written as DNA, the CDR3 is TGTGCCAGCAGCTTGGGGCGGGATTTTGTAGCAGATACGCAGTATTTT.

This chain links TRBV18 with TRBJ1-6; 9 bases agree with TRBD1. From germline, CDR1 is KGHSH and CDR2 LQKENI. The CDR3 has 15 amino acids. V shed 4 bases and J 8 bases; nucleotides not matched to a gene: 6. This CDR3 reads CASSQGQGLDSPLHF. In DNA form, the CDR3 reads TGTGCCAGCTCACAAGGACAGGGGTTAGATTCACCCCTCCACTTT.

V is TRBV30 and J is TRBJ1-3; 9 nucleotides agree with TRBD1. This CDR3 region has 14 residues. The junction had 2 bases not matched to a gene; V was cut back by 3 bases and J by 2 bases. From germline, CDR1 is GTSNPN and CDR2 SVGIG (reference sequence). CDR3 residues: CAWSRQGAGNTIYF. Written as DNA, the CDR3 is TGTGCCTGGAGCCGACAGGGGGCTGGAAACACCATATATTTT.

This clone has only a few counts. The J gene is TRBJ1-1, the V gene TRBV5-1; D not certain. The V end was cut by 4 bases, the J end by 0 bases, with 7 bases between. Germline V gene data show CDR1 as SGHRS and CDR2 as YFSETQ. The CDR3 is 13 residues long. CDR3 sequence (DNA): TGCGCCAGCAGCAGGAGGATGAACACTGAAGCTTTCTTT. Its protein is CASSRRMNTEAFF. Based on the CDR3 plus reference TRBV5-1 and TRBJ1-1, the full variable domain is KAGVTQTPRYLIKTRGQQVTLSCSPISGHRSVSWYQQTPGQGLQFLFEYFSETQRNKGNFPGRFSGRQFSNSRSEMNVSTLELGDSALYLCASSRRMNTEAFFGQGTRLTVV.

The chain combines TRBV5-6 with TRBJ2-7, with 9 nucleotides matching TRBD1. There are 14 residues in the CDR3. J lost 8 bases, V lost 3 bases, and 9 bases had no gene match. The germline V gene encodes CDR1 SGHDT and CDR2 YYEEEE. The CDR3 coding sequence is TGTGCCAGCAGCTCGGGACAGGGTCTGGTTAAGCAGTACTTC. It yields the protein CASSSGQGLVKQYF.

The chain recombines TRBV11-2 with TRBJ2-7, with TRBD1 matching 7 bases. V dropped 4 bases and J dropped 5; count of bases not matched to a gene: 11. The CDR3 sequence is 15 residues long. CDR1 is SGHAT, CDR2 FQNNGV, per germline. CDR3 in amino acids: CASSSTRTGRNEQYF. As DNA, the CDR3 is TGTGCCAGCAGCTCAACCCGGACAGGTCGGAACGAGCAGTACTTC.

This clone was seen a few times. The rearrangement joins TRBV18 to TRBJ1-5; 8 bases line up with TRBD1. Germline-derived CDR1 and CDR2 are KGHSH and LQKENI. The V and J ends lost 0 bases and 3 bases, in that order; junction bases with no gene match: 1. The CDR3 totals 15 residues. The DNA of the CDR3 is TGTGCCAGCTCACCACCGGACAGGGTCAATCAGCCCCAGCATTTT. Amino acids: CASSPPDRVNQPQHF.

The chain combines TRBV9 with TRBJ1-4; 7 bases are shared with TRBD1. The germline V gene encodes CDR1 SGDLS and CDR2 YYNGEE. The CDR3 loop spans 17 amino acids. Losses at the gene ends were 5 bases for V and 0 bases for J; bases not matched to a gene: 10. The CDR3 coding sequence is TGTGCCAGCAGGGGGGGACAGATAAATCCAACTAATGAAAAACTGTTTTTT. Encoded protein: CASRGGQINPTNEKLFF.

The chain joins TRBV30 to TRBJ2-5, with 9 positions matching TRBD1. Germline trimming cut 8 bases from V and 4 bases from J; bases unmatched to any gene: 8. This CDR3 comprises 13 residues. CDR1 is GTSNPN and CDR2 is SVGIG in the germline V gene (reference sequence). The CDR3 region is CASDRGYRETQYF. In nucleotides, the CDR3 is TGTGCCAGCGACAGGGGGTATCGAGAGACCCAGTACTTC.

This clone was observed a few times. CDR3 protein: CASSSRGGETDTQYF. CDR3 DNA sequence: TGTGCCAGCAGCTCGCGGGGGGGCGAGACAGATACGCAGTATTTT. The rearrangement joins TRBV7-3 to TRBJ2-3; 9 nucleotides agree with TRBD2. There are 15 residues in the CDR3. Per germline, CDR1 SGHTA and CDR2 FQGTGA. The V gene end was trimmed by 4 bases and the J gene end by 3 bases; junction bases not matched to a gene: 5.

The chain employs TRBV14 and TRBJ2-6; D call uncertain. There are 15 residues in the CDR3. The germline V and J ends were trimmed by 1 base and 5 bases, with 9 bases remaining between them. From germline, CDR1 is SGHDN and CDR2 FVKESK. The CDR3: CASSQGRLRANVLTF. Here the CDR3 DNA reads TGTGCCAGCAGCCAAGGCCGACTCAGGGCCAACGTCCTGACTTTC.

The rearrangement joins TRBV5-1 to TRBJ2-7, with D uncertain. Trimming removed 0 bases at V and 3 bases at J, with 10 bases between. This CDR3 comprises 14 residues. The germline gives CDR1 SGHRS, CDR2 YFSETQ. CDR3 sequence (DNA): TGCGCCAGCAGCTTGGTGTCTGGCAGCTACGAGCAGTACTTC. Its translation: CASSLVSGSYEQYF.

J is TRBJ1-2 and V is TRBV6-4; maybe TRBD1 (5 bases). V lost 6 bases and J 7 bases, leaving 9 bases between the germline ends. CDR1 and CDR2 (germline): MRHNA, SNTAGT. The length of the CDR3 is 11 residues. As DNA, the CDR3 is TGTGCCAGCAGCGGGGGTTTTGGCTACACCTTC. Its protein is CASSGGFGYTF.

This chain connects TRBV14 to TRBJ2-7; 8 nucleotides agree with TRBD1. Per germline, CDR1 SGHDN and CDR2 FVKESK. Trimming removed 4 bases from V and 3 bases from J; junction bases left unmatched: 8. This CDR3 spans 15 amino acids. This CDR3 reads CASSPFRQGSYEQYF. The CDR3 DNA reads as TGTGCCAGCAGCCCCTTTCGACAGGGGAGCTACGAGCAGTACTTC.

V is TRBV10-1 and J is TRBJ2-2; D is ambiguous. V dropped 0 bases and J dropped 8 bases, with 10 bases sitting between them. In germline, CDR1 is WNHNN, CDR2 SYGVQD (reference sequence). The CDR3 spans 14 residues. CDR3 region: CASSESTQSGELFF. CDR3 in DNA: TGCGCCAGCAGTGAGTCGACTCAGTCGGGGGAGCTGTTTTTT.

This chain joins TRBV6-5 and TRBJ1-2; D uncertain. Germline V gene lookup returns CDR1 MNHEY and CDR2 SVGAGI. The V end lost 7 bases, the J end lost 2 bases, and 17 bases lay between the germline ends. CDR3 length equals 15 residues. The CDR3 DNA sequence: TGTGCCAGCACCAACTCGTACAGTCTGAACTATGGCTACACCTTC. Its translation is CASTNSYSLNYGYTF.

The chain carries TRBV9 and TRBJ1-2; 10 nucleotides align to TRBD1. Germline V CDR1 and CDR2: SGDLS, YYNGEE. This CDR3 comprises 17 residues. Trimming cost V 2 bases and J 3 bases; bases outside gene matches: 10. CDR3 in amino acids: CASSVTSGTGEDYGYTF. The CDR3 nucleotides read TGTGCCAGCAGCGTGACTTCAGGGACAGGGGAGGACTATGGCTACACCTTC.